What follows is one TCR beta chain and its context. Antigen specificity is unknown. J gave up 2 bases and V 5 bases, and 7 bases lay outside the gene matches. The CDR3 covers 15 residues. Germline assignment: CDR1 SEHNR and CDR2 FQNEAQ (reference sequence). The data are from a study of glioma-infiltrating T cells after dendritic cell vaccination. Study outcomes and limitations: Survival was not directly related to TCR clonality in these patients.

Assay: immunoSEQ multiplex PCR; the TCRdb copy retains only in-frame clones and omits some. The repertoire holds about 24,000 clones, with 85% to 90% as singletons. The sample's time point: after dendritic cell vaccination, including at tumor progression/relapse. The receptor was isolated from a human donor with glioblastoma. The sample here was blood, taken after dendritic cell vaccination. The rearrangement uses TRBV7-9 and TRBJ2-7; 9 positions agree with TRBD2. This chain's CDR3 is CASSTTSGAPYEQYF. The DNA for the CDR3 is TGTGCCAGCAGCACGACTAGCGGCGCGCCCTACGAGCAGTACTTC. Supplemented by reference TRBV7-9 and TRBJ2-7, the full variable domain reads DTGVSQNPRHKITKRGQNVTFRCDPISEHNRLYWYRQTLGQGPEFLTYFQNEAQLEKSRLLSDRFSAERPKGSFSTLEIQRTEQGDSAMYLCASSTTSGAPYEQYFGPGTRLTVT.